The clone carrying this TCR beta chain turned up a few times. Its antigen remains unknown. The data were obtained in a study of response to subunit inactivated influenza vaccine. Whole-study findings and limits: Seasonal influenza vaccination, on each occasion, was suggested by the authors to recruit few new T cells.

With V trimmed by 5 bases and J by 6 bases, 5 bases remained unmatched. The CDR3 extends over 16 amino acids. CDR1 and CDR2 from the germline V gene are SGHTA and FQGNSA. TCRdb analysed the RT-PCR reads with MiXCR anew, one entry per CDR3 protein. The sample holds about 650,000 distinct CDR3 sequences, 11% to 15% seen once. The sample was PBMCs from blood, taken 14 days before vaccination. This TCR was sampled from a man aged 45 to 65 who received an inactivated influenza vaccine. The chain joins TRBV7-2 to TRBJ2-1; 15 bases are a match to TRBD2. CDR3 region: CASSPSGLAGGNEQFF. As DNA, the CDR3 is TGTGCCAGCAGCCCATCGGGACTAGCGGGGGGCAATGAGCAGTTCTTC.